Detailed here is one T cell receptor (beta chain). Its antigen is undetermined. Measured with immunoSEQ multiplex PCR; TCRdb has only the in-frame clones, and not every one. The data show hundreds of thousands of clones, just under 90% seen once. Per germline, CDR1 SGDLS and CDR2 YYNGEE. The V gene lost 1 base and the J gene lost 6 bases, with 11 bases spanning the gap. This CDR3 is built from 14 residues. These data come from a study of cytomegalovirus exposure and HLA in healthy donors. Study-wide results and caveats: Across donors, most TCRs were seen rarely, yet some public ones were widespread. One later analysis, an examination of the approximately 130 validation repertoires, found that first-cohort TCR clusters tended to co-occur in them. The study flagged approximately 180 TCR beta chains as cytomegalovirus-associated.

The sequence was obtained from a man aged 18 to 29 in good health and CMV-seronegative. Specimen: PBMCs. The chain couples TRBV9 to TRBJ2-1; a weak D match, TRBD2 (6 bases). The DNA for the CDR3 is TGTGCCAGCAGCGTAATGACTAGTAGCAATGAGCAGTTCTTC. As protein: CASSVMTSSNEQFF.